The 8 T cell receptor beta chains given below trace back to one sample, sequenced in a study of PD-1 blockade in classical Hodgkin lymphoma. Method: immunoSEQ multiplex PCR; TCRdb's copy keeps in-frame clones and lacks some. This sample has roughly 11,000 clones, with roughly 85% found just once. As for time point: cycle 4 day 1 (C4D1), after six to seven weeks of nivolumab. Each patient's relapse followed autologous stem cell transplantation, and brentuximab vedotin exposure varied. After PBMCs were thawed, their CD8+ T cells were isolated by magnetic negative selection. Specimen: CD8+ T cells from blood, collected before the fourth cycle of nivolumab. The receptors shown here come from a human donor with classical Hodgkin lymphoma. The donor label of this sample is uncertain.

The rearrangement uses TRBV2 and TRBJ2-7; 12 bases match TRBD2. Germline CDR1 reads SNHLY; CDR2 reads FYNNEI. The V and J ends lost 6 bases and 6 bases, in that order; junction bases with no gene match: 9. This CDR3 is 15 amino acids long. The CDR3 DNA sequence: TGTGCCAGCAGGGGCCCGACTAGCGGGAGACCCGAGCAGTACTTC. It encodes CASRGPTSGRPEQYF.

The chain recombines TRBV2 with TRBJ2-7, with TRBD2 matching 15 bases. Germline V CDR1 and CDR2: SNHLY, FYNNEI. The J segment lost 3 bases and the V segment lost 2 bases, leaving 8 bases of the junction unmatched. This CDR3 contains 18 residues. The CDR3: CASSESSGLAGGIYEQYF. CDR3 DNA: TGTGCCAGCAGTGAATCCTCGGGACTAGCGGGAGGTATCTACGAGCAGTACTTC.

In its sample, this clone was seen a few times. The chain joins TRBV6-6 to TRBJ1-5; D unclear. CDR1 MNHNY and CDR2 SVGAGI come from the germline V gene (reference sequence). V was pared by 0 bases and J by 6 bases, with 3 bases between. This CDR3 has 12 amino acids. CDR3 in DNA: TGTGCCAGCAGTTACTCGACTCAGCCCCAGCATTTT. Protein product: CASSYSTQPQHF.

This chain connects TRBV4-1 to TRBJ2-1, with a weak D call TRBD2 (5 bases). V was shortened by 0 bases and J by 8 bases, with 14 bases between the two germline ends. The CDR3 covers 15 residues. Germline CDR1 reads MGHRA; CDR2 reads YSYEKL. The CDR3: CASSQESRDWDEQFF. The CDR3 bases are TGCGCCAGCAGCCAAGAGTCCCGGGATTGGGATGAGCAGTTCTTC.

The rearrangement links TRBV27 to TRBJ2-5, with D perhaps TRBD2 (6 bases). The CDR3 is made up of 12 amino acids. CDR1 is MNHEY and CDR2 is SMNVEV in the germline V gene (reference sequence). Trimming cost V 4 bases and J 8 bases, with 11 bases left between them. The DNA for the CDR3 is TGTGCCAGCAGTTCCAGCGGGTATACCCAGTACTTC. Encoded protein: CASSSSGYTQYF.

V and J are TRBV6-4 and TRBJ2-2; 8 bases are a match to TRBD2. Germline V gene lookup returns CDR1 MRHNA and CDR2 SNTAGT. The CDR3 is 17 residues long. V was clipped by 0 bases and J by 7 bases; unmatched bases: 10. The CDR3 bases are TGTGCCAGCAGTGACTCTCCGGCGGGAGGAAGTCACGGGGAGCTGTTTTTT. It is translated as CASSDSPAGGSHGELFF.

This rearrangement joins TRBV27 to TRBJ2-7; either TRBD1 or TRBD2 may supply D (5 bases each). Trimming took 6 bases from V and 3 from J, leaving 15 bases between them. The CDR3 runs to 14 residues. Germline CDR1 MNHEY, CDR2 SMNVEV (reference sequence). The CDR3 bases are TGTGCCAGCAGCTGGGACCCGTGGAACTACGAGCAGTACTTC. It specifies CASSWDPWNYEQYF.

This clone has a single count. This sequence joins TRBV7-7 and TRBJ2-5, with 8 bases identical to TRBD2. Germline V gene data show CDR1 as SSHAT and CDR2 as FNYEAQ (reference sequence). V gave up 5 bases and J gave up 0 bases; unmatched junction bases: 8. CDR3 length: 16 amino acids. CDR3 protein: CASSLPQREYQETQYF. Here the CDR3 DNA reads TGTGCCAGCAGCCTGCCTCAGCGGGAGTACCAAGAGACCCAGTACTTC.